Listed here is a single TCR beta chain. What antigen it recognizes has not been identified. No base qualities exist here, and no much larger clone lies one base off it. This specimen belongs to a study of regulatory T cells in long-lasting Graves disease (dated by TCRdb to about 2021). As for the study more broadly: In the newly diagnosed Graves' disease group, patients had been taking antithyroid drugs for less than 3 months. Patients with persistent Graves' disease were compared with patients with newly diagnosed Graves' disease using TCR sequencing and RNA sequencing of peripheral blood. The study was registered as a clinical trial and conducted in China. A total of roughly 33 samples were covered by TCR sequencing, comprising around 13 persistent and around 20 newly diagnosed Graves' disease patients.

According to the germline V gene, CDR1 reads SGHRS and CDR2 reads YFSETQ. V is trimmed back by 6 bases and J by 4 bases, and the junction contains 12 bases that no gene match accounts for. The CDR3, cysteine through phenylalanine, is 15 amino acids long. Only CDR3 DNA is held: 45 bases, read in frame from base 1. The method behind the library was multiplex PCR. For sequencing, an Illumina HiSeq 4000 was employed. CDR3 regions were amplified by Arm-PCR with iRepertoire HTBI primers to construct TCR beta libraries. PCR products were gel purified before sequencing. For the original study's pipeline: A total of 60 to 80 TRBV and some 15 TRBJ segments were identified across samples and were used for gene usage analysis of CDR3 amino acid clonotypes. Filtered high-quality paired reads were merged into contigs using COPE and FqMerger. Contigs were aligned with BLAST to IMGT TRBV, TRBD and TRBJ reference genes, and CDR3 was defined per IMGT. Any clonotype with a frequency above 0.1% was counted as a highly expanded clone. Shannon entropy was used to measure repertoire diversity, and the Gini coefficient was used to measure V-J evenness. A clonotype found in more than one individual was treated as public. TCRdb reprocessing: public reads trimmed at Q25 with fastp, clones called with MiXCR, in-frame beta chains kept. Records with the same CDR3 protein are collapsed into one entry carrying the most frequent genes and DNA. The V and J calls reflect TCRdb's pipeline rather than the authors' work. The sample table holds about 430,000 distinct CDR3 sequences, of which about 15% were seen once. The ten most abundant clones make up approximately 7.6% of the sample.

The paper as a whole reports these results and caveats: The authors acknowledged the small sample size as a limitation that may reduce accuracy. The study examined only peripheral blood because the primary lesion, thyroid tissue, could not be accessed. Persistent Graves' disease patients showed lower TCR Shannon entropy and fewer highly expanded clones than newly diagnosed patients, suggesting clonal expansion. Sequencing and analysis were limited to the TCR beta chain. Patients with persistent disease shared more public clonotypes (over 2,500) than newly diagnosed patients did (nearly 1,000). Persistent disease showed preferential use of TRBV28, TRBJ1-2 and TRBJ2-5, whereas newly diagnosed disease favored TRBV20-1 and TRBJ2-1.

The time point tag for this specimen amounts to: newly diagnosed GD, antithyroid drugs for less than 3 months. For both TCR sequencing and RNA sequencing, RNA was extracted from PBMCs using TRIzol. The diagnosis of Graves' disease was made according to American Thyroid Association guidelines. Recruitment of patients was carried out at an endocrinology department in Xi'an, China. Each patient gave approximately 8.8 milliliters of peripheral blood, collected in an EDTA anticoagulant tube. Ficoll Paque Plus density gradient separation was used to isolate PBMCs, and no additional T cell sorting was done. An Agilent 2100 Bioanalyzer and agarose gel were used to check RNA quality, while a NanoDrop 2000 measured RNA concentration. The same data also contributed to another study, on T cells in Graves' hyperthyroidism and ophthalmopathy. In that second paper, the authors write: A patient counted as having stable Graves' hyperthyroidism if no progression to ophthalmopathy occurred over 18 months of follow-up. Hyperthyroidism patients were newly diagnosed, with disease duration under 2 months, and aged 18 to 65 years. The study excluded patients with uncontrolled infections, other autoimmune diseases, pregnancy or lactation. Diagnoses were established on the basis of clinical symptoms, serum thyroxine and TRAb, thyroid ultrasound, and orbital computed tomography. A first-round RT-PCR of the TCR CDR3 used the HTBI primer set with the Qiagen OneStep RT-PCR kit. Most expanded thyroid clonotypes (frequency above 0.001) were also found in blood, which suggests that blood repertoires may mirror thyroid immune responses. A 13 V-J signature model separated ophthalmopathy from stable hyperthyroidism, with around 91% sensitivity and 81.08% specificity in cross-validation and 80%/75% in testing. In validation, the model predicted progression to ophthalmopathy a median of around 6.5 months before onset, with roughly 70% sensitivity and about 75% specificity. TCR V-J signatures able to tell the groups apart were searched for in a discovery cohort of about a hundred patients, of whom more than 40 had Graves' ophthalmopathy and 57 had stable Graves' hyperthyroidism. Whether ophthalmopathy could be predicted prospectively was tested in an independent validation cohort made up of roughly 20 hyperthyroidism patients plus 17 patients who later progressed to ophthalmopathy. The approximately 97 discovery patients were randomly divided into training and test sets at a 7:3 ratio. In addition, the study compared T-cell repertoires in thyroid tissue and in blood from several Graves' hyperthyroidism patients. After blood sampling, hyperthyroidism patients were treated with methimazole at a starting dose of 30 mg daily, and ophthalmopathy patients were treated with high-dose intravenous methylprednisolone. Libraries were constructed in a second round of multiplex PCR, after which size selection and purification were performed. Sequencing of the libraries was done on an Illumina HiSeq2000 using paired-end 100 bp reads. SOAPnuke was used to process the raw data, throwing out any read that contained adapters or uncalled bases, had a mean Phred below 15, or lacked an exact constant-primer or identifier match. High-quality paired reads were merged with COPE v1.2.5, and unique nucleotide sequences were defined as clonotypes. MiTCR v1.1 was used to align the clonotypes against IMGT TRBV, TRBD and TRBJ reference segments. The analysis included only V-J combinations with a frequency above 0.0001, which together covered 99% to 99.2% of the repertoires. A TCS score was defined as the ratio between F50 (clonal expansion) and ExV (chaos), using BLOSUM62-based TCRdist between CDR3 peptides within each V-J. Welch's t-statistics and random forest reduced several hundred V-J features to 10 to 15, which were used in a naive Bayes classifier (R e1071). Sample size was not statistically predetermined, and investigators were not blinded to group allocation. The paper describes TCR Vbeta CDR3 sequencing of 135 peripheral blood samples, made up of 43 ophthalmopathy patients, around 73 hyperthyroidism patients and roughly 17 progressor patients.

The sequence joins TRBV5-1 to TRBJ1-2; TRBD1 matches 7 bases in the middle. The sample was peripheral blood mononuclear cells (PBMCs), taken at new diagnosis, from a patient treated with antithyroid drugs. This sequence originates from a woman in her thirties or forties with Graves disease. Donor details come from another sample of the same person, matched by shared clones. The CDR3 is CASTKTGDSFYGYTF. The nucleotide sequence reads TGCGCCAGCACCAAAACAGGGGACTCATTCTATGGCTACACCTTC.